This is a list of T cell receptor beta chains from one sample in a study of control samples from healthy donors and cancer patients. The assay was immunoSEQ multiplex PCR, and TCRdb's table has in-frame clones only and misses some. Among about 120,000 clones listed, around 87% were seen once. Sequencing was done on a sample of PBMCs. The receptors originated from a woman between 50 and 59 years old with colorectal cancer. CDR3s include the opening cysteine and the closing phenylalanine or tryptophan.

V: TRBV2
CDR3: CASKGGTTVLITGELFF

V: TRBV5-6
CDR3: CASSTDSYSGNTIYF

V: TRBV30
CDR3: CAWSVRVGPGNTIYF

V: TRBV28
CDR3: CAAGRDTQYF

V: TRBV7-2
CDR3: CASSWTTSGVTDTQYF

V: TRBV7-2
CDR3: CASSLGAASSGSYEQYF

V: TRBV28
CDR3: CASSPQGLAGLDEQFF

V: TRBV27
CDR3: CASSLGSVTDTQYF

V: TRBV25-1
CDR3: CASSAGGGQPQHF

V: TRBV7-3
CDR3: CASSPAGAGTGELFF

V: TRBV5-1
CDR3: CASSYPGTPPRELFF

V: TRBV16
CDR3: CASSQSGGQGLAGNTIYF

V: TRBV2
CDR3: CASSDDRGSGANVLTF

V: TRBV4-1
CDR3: CASSLNHRSLRIGTDTQYF

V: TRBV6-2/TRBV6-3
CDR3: CASSRNQGRATDTQYF

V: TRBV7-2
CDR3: CASSLERFTGELFF

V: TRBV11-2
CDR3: CASTLQGYGEQYF

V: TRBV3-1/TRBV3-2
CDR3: CASSQDGTSNPGTQYF

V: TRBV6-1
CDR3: CASSEAGGQETQYF

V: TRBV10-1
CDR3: CASSNNFKPEAFF

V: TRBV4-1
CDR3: CASSQGGGKFYNEQFF

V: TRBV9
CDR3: CASSVVGQGFGETQYF

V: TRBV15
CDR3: CATSRVNEKLFF

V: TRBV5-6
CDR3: CASTFPSGEASGELFF